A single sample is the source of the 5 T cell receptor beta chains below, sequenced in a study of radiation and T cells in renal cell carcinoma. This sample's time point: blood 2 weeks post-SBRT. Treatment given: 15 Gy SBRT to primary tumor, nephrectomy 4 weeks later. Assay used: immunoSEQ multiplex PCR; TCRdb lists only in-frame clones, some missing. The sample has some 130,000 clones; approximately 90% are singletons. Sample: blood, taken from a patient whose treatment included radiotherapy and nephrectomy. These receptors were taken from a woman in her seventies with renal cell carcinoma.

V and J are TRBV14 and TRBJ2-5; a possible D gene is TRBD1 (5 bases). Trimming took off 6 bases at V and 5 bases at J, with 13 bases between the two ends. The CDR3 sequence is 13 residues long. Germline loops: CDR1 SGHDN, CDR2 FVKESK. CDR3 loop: CASRRTGSETQYF. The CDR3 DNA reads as TGTGCCAGCAGGCGCACAGGCTCGGAGACCCAGTACTTC.

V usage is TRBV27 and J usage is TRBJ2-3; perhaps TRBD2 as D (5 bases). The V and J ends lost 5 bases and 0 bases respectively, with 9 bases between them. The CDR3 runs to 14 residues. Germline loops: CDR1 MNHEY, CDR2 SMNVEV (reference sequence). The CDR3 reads CASSPAASTDTQYF. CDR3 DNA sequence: TGTGCCAGCAGTCCAGCGGCTAGCACAGATACGCAGTATTTT.

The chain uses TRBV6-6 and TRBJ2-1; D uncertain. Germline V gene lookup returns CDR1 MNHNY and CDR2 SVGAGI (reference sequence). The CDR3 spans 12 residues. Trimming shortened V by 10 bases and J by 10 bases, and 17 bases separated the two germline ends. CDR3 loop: CATSPYAYEQFF. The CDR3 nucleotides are TGTGCCACTTCCCCGTACGCCTACGAGCAGTTCTTC.

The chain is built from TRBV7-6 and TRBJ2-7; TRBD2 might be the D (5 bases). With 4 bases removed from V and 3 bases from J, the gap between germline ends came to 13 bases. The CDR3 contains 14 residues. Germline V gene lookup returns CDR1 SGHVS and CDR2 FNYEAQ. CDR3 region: CASSYSIARYEQYF. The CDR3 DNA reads TGTGCCAGCAGCTATTCGATAGCGCGCTACGAGCAGTACTTC.

CDR3 amino acids: CASRGLAGGWDEQFF. Written as DNA, the CDR3 is TGTGCCAGCAGGGGACTAGCGGGGGGATGGGATGAGCAGTTCTTC. V gene TRBV2 combines with J gene TRBJ2-1; 15 bases map to TRBD2. The CDR3 extends over 15 amino acids. After removal of 6 bases from V and 8 bases from J, the junction contained 5 bases not matched to a gene. Germline V gene sequence: CDR1 SNHLY, CDR2 FYNNEI. Filled out from reference TRBV2 and TRBJ2-1, the complete variable domain reads EPEVTQTPSHQVTQMGQEVILRCVPISNHLYFYWYRQILGQKVEFLVSFYNNEISEKSEIFDDQFSVERPDGSNFTLKIRSTKLEDSAMYFCASRGLAGGWDEQFFGPGTRLTVL.